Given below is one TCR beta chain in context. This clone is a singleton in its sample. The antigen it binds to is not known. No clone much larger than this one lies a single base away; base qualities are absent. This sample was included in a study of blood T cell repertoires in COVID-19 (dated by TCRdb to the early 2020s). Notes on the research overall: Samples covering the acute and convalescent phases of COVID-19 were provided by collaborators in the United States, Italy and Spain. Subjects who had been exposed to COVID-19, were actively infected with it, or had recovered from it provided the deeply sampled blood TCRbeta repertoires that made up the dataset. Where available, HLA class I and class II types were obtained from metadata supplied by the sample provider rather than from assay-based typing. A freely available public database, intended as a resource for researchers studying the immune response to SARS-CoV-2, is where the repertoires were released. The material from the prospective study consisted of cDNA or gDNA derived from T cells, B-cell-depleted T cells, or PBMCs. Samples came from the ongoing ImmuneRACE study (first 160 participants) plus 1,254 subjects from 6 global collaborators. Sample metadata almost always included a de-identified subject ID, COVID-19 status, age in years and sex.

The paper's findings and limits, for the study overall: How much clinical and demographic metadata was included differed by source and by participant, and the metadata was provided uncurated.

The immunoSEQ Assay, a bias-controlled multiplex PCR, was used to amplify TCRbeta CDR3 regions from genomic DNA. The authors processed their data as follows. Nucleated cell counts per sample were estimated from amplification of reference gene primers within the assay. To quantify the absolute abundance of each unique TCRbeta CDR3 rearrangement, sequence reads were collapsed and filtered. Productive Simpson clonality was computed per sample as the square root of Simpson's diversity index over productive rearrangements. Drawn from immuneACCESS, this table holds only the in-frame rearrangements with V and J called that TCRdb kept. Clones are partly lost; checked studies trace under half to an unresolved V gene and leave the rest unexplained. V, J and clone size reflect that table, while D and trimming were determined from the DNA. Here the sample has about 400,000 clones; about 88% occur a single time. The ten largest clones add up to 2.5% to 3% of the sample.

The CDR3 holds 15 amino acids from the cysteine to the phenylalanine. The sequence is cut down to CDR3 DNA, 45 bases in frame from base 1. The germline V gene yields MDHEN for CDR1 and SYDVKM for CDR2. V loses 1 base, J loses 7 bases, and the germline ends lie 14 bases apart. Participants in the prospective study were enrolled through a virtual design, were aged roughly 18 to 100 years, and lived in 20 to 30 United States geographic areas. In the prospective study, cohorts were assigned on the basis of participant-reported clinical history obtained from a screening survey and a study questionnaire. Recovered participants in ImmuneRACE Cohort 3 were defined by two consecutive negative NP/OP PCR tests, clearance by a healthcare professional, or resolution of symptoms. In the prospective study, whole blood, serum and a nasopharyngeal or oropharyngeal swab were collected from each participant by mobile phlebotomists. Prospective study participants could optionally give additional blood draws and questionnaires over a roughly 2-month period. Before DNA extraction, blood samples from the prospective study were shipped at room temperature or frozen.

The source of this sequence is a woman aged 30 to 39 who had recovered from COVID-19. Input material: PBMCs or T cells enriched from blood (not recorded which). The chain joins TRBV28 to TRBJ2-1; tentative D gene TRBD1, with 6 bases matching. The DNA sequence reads TGTGCCAGCAGTTTATCGAGGGGGTTTCTGAATGAGCAGTTCTTC. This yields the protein CASSLSRGFLNEQFF.